One and the same sample provided the 10 T cell receptor beta chains below, sequenced in a study of shared clonotypes between healthy human individuals. It was CD45RO-negative cells, positively selected for CCR7, that made up naive CD8 cells, with terminally differentiated effector memory CD45RA+ cells excluded. Assay used: immunoSEQ multiplex PCR; TCRdb lists only in-frame clones, some missing. The data contain about 2.2 million clones, approximately 92% of them singletons. The sequencing input was naive CD8+ T cells from PBMCs. Every receptor here comes from a young man in good health. Some clones in this sample may be carry-over from other donors' samples.

The chain combines TRBV10-3 with TRBJ2-5; D gene uncertain. With 0 bases removed from V and 5 bases from J, the gap between germline ends came to 10 bases. In germline, CDR1 is ENHRY, CDR2 SYGVKD. The CDR3 covers 14 residues. For the CDR3, the DNA is TGTGCCATCAGTGAGTCTGGGGTAAGGGAGACCCAGTACTTC. It specifies CAISESGVRETQYF.

This chain links TRBV28 with TRBJ1-1; possible D gene TRBD1, 5 bases. Germline CDR1 and CDR2: MDHEN and SYDVKM. V lost 4 bases and J lost 6, with 15 bases in between. The CDR3 has 14 amino acids. The CDR3 region has the DNA TGTGCCAGCAGTTCCCCTGATGAGGGGTCTGAAGCTTTCTTT. Encoded protein: CASSSPDEGSEAFF. Using reference TRBV28 and TRBJ1-1 for the parts outside the CDR3, the full variable domain is DVKVTQSSRYLVKRTGEKVFLECVQDMDHENMFWYRQDPGLGLRLIYFSYDVKMKEKGDIPEGYSVSREKKERFSLILESASTNQTSMYLCASSSPDEGSEAFFGQGTRLTVV.

The J gene is TRBJ2-2, the V gene TRBV25-1, with TRBD1 identical over 10 bases. In germline, CDR1 is MGHDK, CDR2 SYGVNS. The CDR3 has 17 amino acids. The junction had 5 bases not matched to a gene; V was cut back by 3 bases and J by 1 base. In nucleotides, the CDR3 is TGTGCCAGCAGTGAGACAGGGGGCCTTAAGAACACCGGGGAGCTGTTTTTT. Translation gives CASSETGGLKNTGELFF.

V is TRBV4-1 and J is TRBJ1-1, with D unclear. Germline values: CDR1 MGHRA, CDR2 YSYEKL. Trimming pared 3 bases from V and 5 bases from J, leaving 10 bases between. This CDR3 has 13 amino acids. The CDR3 loop reads CASSQRARTEAFF. The CDR3 nucleotides read TGCGCCAGCAGCCAGAGAGCAAGAACTGAAGCTTTCTTT.

The chain carries TRBV4-2 and TRBJ2-1; D ambiguous. The length of the CDR3 is 16 residues. Trimming removed 5 bases from V and 3 bases from J, with 17 bases in between. Germline V CDR1 and CDR2: LGHNA, YNFKEQ. CDR3 in DNA: TGTGCCAGCAGCTTCAACTCCGTGGGCAGCTACAATGAGCAGTTCTTC. This translates into CASSFNSVGSYNEQFF.

This chain uses TRBV11-2 with TRBJ1-2, with D perhaps matching TRBD1 (5 bases). The germline CDR1 and CDR2 sequences are SGHAT and FQNNGV. V shed 1 base and J shed 4 bases, with 13 bases lying between them. This CDR3 contains 15 residues. CDR3 nucleotides: TGTGCCAGCAGCTTAGGGGGGGTTTCGAGCTATGGCTACACCTTC. Its protein is CASSLGGVSSYGYTF. The entire variable domain, with the rest obtained from reference TRBV11-2 and TRBJ1-2, is as follows: EAGVAQSPRYKIIEKRQSVAFWCNPISGHATLYWYQQILGQGPKLLIQFQNNGVVDDSQLPKDRFSAERLKGVDSTLKIQPAKLEDSAVYLCASSLGGVSSYGYTFGSGTRLTVV.

Points on this clone: Different DNA sequences within this sample yield the same CDR3. The chain has TRBV9 and TRBJ1-1; no firm D call. V shed 0 bases and J shed 8 bases, with 8 bases lying between them. The CDR3 totals 12 residues. Germline values: CDR1 SGDLS, CDR2 YYNGEE. DNA for the CDR3: TGTGCCAGCAGCGTAGGAGGCAGGGAAGCTTTCTTT. Protein product: CASSVGGREAFF.

Concerning this clone: This specimen includes other DNA sequences encoding the same CDR3. This chain connects TRBV9 to TRBJ2-7; either TRBD1 or TRBD2 may fit D (5 bases each). Germline values: CDR1 SGDLS, CDR2 YYNGEE. Trimming took off 2 bases at V and 0 bases at J, with 9 bases between the two ends. The CDR3 has 14 residues. CDR3 in amino acids: CASSVGTASYEQYF. DNA for the CDR3: TGTGCCAGCAGCGTGGGGACGGCCTCCTACGAGCAGTACTTC.

The chain carries TRBV27 and TRBJ1-2; D possibly corresponds to TRBD1 (5 bases). V was pared by 6 bases and J by 6 bases, with 17 bases between. CDR1 and CDR2 (germline): MNHEY, SMNVEV (reference sequence). The CDR3 is 14 residues long. The CDR3 region has the DNA TGTGCCAGCAGCTGGGGACGGACGGGGAATGGCTACACCTTC. Protein: CASSWGRTGNGYTF.

The chain couples TRBV29-1 to TRBJ2-1; TRBD2 is a possible D gene (6 bases). This CDR3 has 11 residues. CDR1 is SQVTM, CDR2 ANQGSEA, per germline. V lost 7 bases to trimming and J lost 8 bases, with 12 bases between them. The CDR3 here is CSGTIGDEQFF. In nucleotides, the CDR3 is TGCAGCGGGACTATCGGGGATGAGCAGTTCTTC.